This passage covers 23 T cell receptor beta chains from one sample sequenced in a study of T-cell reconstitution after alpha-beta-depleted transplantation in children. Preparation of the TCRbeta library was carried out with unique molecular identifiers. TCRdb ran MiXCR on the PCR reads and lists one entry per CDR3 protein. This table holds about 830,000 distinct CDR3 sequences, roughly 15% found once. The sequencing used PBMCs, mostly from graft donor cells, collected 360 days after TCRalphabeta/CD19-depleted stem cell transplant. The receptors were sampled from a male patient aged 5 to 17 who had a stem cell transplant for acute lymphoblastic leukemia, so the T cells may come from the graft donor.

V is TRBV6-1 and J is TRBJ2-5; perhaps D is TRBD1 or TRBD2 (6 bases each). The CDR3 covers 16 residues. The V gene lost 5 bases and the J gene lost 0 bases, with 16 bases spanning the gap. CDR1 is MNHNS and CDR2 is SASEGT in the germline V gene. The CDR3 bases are TGTGCCAGCAGTCCGATGGGGGGCTCCAACCAAGAGACCCAGTACTTC. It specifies CASSPMGGSNQETQYF.

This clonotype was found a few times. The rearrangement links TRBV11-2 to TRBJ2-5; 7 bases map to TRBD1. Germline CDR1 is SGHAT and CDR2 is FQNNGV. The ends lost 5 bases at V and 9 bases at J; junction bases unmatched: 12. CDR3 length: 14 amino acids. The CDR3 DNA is TGTGCCAGCAGCGTCCGGGACAGTAGGGGGTCCCAGTACTTC. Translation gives CASSVRDSRGSQYF.

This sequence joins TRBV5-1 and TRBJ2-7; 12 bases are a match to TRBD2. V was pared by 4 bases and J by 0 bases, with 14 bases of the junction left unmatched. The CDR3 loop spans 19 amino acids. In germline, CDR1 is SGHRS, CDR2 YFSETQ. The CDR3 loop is CASSPHPNLAGGDSYEQYF. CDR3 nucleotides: TGCGCCAGCAGCCCCCATCCCAACCTAGCGGGGGGGGACTCCTACGAGCAGTACTTC.

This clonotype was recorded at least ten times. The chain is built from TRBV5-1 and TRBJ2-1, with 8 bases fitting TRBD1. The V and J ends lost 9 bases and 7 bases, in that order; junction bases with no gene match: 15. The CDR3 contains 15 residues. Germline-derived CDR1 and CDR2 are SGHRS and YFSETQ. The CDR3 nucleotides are TGCGCCACCTCACTCACTCAGGGGGCGGGTAATGAGCAGTTCTTC. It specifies CATSLTQGAGNEQFF.

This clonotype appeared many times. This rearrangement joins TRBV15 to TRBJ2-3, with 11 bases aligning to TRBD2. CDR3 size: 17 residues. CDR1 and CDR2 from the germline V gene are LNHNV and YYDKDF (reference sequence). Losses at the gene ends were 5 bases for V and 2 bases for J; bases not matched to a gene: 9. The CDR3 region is CATSWPTSGVFTDTQYF. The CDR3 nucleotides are TGTGCCACCAGCTGGCCGACTAGCGGGGTATTCACAGATACGCAGTATTTT.

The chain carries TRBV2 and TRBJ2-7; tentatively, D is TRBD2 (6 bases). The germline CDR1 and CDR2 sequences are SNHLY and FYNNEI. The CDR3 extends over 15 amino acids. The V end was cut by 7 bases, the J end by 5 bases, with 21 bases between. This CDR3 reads CASTSEGARSNEQYF. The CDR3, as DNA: TGTGCCAGCACTAGCGAGGGAGCCCGGTCCAACGAGCAGTACTTC.

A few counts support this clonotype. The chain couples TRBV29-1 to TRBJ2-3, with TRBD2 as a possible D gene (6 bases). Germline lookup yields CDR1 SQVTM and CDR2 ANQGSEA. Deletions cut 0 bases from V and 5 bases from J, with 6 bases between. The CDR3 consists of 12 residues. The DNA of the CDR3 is TGCAGCGTTGAAGACGGGGGAGATACGCAGTATTTT. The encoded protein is CSVEDGGDTQYF.

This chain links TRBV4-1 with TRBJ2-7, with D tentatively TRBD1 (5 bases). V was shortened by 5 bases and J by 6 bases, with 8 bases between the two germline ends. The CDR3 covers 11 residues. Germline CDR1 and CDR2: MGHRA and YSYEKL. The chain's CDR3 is CASSTGPEQYF. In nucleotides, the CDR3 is TGCGCCAGCAGCACAGGTCCCGAGCAGTACTTC.

This chain's CDR3 is CASSQEINRLGETQYF. CDR3 in DNA: TGCGCCAGCAGCCAAGAAATTAATAGGTTAGGGGAGACCCAGTACTTC. V and J are TRBV4-1 and TRBJ2-5, with D unclear. Germline V gene lookup returns CDR1 MGHRA and CDR2 YSYEKL. This CDR3 is built from 16 residues. V lost 0 bases, J lost 5 bases, and 16 bases lay in between.

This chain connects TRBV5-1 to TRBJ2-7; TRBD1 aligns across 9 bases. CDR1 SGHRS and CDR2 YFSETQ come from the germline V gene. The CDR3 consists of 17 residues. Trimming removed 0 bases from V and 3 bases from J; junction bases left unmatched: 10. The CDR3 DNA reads TGCGCCAGCAGCTTGGGGCTCCCGGGACAGGGCGTCTACGAGCAGTACTTC. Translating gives CASSLGLPGQGVYEQYF. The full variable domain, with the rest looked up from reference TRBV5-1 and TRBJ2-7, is KAGVTQTPRYLIKTRGQQVTLSCSPISGHRSVSWYQQTPGQGLQFLFEYFSETQRNKGNFPGRFSGRQFSNSRSEMNVSTLELGDSALYLCASSLGLPGQGVYEQYFGPGTRLTVT.

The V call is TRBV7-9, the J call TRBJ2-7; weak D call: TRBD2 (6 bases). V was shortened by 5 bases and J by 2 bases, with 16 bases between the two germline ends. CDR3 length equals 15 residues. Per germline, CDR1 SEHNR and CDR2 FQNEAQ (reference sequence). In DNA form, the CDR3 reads TGTGCCAGCAGCCCATCCCGGGAGCCCGCCTACGAGCAGTACTTC. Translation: CASSPSREPAYEQYF.

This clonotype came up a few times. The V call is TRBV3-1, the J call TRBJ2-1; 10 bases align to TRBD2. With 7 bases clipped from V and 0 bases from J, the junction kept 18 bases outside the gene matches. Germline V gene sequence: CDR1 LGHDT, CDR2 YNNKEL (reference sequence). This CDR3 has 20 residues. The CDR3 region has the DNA TGTGCCAGCACCCCCGCCGGATTAGCGGGAGGTCCGAGCTCCTACAATGAGCAGTTCTTC. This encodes CASTPAGLAGGPSSYNEQFF.

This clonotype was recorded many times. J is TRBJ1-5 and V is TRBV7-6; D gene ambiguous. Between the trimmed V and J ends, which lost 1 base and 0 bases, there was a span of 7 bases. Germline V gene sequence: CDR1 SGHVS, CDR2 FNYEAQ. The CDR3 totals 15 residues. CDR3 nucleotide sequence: TGTGCCAGCAGCTTAGGGGCAGATAGCAATCAGCCCCAGCATTTT. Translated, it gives CASSLGADSNQPQHF.

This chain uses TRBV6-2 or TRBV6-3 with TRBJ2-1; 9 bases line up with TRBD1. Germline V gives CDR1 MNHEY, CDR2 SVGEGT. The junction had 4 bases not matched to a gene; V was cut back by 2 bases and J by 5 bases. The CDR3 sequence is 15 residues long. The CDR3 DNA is TGTGCCAGCAGTTACGACAGGGGGGAGGACAATGAGCAGTTCTTC. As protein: CASSYDRGEDNEQFF.

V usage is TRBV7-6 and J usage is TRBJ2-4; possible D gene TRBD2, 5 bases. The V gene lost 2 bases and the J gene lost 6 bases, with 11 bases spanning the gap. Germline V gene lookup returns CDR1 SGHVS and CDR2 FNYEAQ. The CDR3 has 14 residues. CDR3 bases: TGTGCCAGCAGCTTAATACGGACTTCAAACATTCAGTACTTC. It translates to CASSLIRTSNIQYF.

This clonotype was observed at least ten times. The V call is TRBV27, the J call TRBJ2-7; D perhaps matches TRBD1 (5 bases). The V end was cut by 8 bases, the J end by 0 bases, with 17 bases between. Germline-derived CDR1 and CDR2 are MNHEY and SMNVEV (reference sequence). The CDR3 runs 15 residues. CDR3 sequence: CASLERGISSYEQYF. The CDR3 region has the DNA TGTGCCAGCCTAGAAAGGGGAATCAGCTCCTACGAGCAGTACTTC.

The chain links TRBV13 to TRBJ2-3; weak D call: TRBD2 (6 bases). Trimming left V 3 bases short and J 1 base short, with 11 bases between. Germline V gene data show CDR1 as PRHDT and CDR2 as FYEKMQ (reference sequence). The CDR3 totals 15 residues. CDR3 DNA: TGTGCCAGCAGCTTCGGGAGTTTGGGCACAGATACGCAGTATTTT. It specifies CASSFGSLGTDTQYF.

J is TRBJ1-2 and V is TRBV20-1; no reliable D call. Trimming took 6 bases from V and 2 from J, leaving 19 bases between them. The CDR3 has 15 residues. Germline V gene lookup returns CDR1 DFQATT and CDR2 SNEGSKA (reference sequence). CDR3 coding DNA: TGCAGTGCCGTCTCCTGGGCGGAGGGAAACTATGGCTACACCTTC. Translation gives CSAVSWAEGNYGYTF.

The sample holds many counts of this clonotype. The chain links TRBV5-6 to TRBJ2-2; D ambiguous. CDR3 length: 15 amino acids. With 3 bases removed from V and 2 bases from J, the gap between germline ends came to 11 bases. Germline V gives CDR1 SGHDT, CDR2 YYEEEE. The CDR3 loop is CASSWLQSNTGELFF. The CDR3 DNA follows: TGTGCCAGCAGCTGGCTACAGAGCAACACCGGGGAGCTGTTTTTT.

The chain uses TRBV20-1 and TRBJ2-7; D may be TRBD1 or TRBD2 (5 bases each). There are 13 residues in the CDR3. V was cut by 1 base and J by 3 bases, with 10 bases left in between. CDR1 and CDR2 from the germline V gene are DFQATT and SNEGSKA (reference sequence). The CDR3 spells CSARGGNLYEQYF. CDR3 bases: TGCAGTGCTAGAGGGGGGAATCTCTACGAGCAGTACTTC.

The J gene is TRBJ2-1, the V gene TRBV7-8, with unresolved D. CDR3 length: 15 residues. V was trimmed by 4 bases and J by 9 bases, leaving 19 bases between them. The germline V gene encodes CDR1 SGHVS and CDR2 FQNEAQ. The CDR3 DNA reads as TGTGCCAGCAGCTACCTTCGGGCTAGGCGCGGTGAGCAGTTCTTC. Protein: CASSYLRARRGEQFF.

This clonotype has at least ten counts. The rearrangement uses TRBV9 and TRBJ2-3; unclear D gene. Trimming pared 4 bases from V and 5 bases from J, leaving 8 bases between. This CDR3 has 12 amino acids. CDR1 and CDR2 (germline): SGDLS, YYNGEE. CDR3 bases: TGTGCCAGCAGCCCACCCCGAGATACGCAGTATTTT. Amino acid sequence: CASSPPRDTQYF.

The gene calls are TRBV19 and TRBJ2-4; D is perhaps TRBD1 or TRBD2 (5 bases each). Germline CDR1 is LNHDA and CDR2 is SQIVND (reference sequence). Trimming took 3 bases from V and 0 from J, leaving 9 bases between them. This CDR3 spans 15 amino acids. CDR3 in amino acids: CASSIRDVAKNIQYF. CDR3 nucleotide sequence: TGTGCCAGTAGTATCAGGGACGTAGCCAAAAACATTCAGTACTTC.